The 9 T cell receptor beta chains below come from one sample, sequenced in a study of cytomegalovirus exposure and HLA in healthy donors. The PCR was carried out with 60 Vbeta primers and 13 Jbeta primers. Produced via immunoSEQ multiplex PCR; TCRdb's table is partial and in-frame only. The profile shows 100,000 or so clones, roughly 80% of them singletons. Sequencing was done on a sample of PBMCs. These receptors all come from a man younger than 45 in good health and CMV-seropositive.

The CDR3 loop reads CASSLRLAGGKQETQYF. The CDR3 DNA sequence: TGCGCCAGCAGCCTCCGACTAGCGGGGGGGAAACAAGAGACCCAGTACTTC. The chain combines TRBV4-1 with TRBJ2-5; TRBD2 agrees at 14 bases. V lost 4 bases and J lost 2; bases outside the gene matches: 6. CDR3 size: 17 residues. Germline V gene sequence: CDR1 MGHRA, CDR2 YSYEKL.

This rearrangement joins TRBV27 to TRBJ2-7; 12 nucleotides align to TRBD2. The CDR3 has 14 residues. In germline, CDR1 is MNHEY, CDR2 SMNVEV (reference sequence). V gave up 6 bases and J gave up 6 bases; unmatched junction bases: 6. DNA for the CDR3: TGTGCCAGCAGCCCTAGCGGGGGGGCGGGCGAGCAGTACTTC. Its translation: CASSPSGGAGEQYF.

This clone was detected only a few times. The chain links TRBV4-3 to TRBJ2-5; D is perhaps TRBD2 (6 bases). V lost 0 bases and J 2 bases, leaving 13 bases between the germline ends. This CDR3 region has 16 residues. CDR1 is LGHNA, CDR2 YSLEER, per germline. This chain's CDR3 is CASSQELRGPQETQYF. Here the CDR3 DNA reads TGCGCCAGCAGCCAAGAGTTGCGGGGCCCACAAGAGACCCAGTACTTC.

This clone showed up just once. This chain connects TRBV30 to TRBJ2-1; a possible D gene is TRBD1 (6 bases). CDR1 GTSNPN and CDR2 SVGIG come from the germline V gene (reference sequence). The CDR3 is 11 residues long. The CDR3: CARGSYNEQFF. CDR3 bases: TGTGCTAGGGGGTCCTACAATGAGCAGTTCTTC.

This chain's CDR3 is CASRTGYSNQPQHF. CDR3 in DNA: TGTGCCAGCAGGACAGGTTATAGCAATCAGCCCCAGCATTTT. The chain couples TRBV28 to TRBJ1-5, with D possibly being TRBD1 (6 bases). Germline values: CDR1 MDHEN, CDR2 SYDVKM. V was clipped by 6 bases and J by 0 bases, with 9 bases between them. The CDR3 sequence is 14 residues long.

V is TRBV5-6 and J is TRBJ2-5; a possible D gene is TRBD1 (5 bases). The CDR3 consists of 14 residues. Trimming removed 0 bases at V and 5 bases at J, with 11 bases between. The germline V gene has CDR1 SGHDT and CDR2 YYEEEE. CDR3 region: CASSLASGFETQYF. Written as DNA, the CDR3 is TGTGCCAGCAGCTTGGCCTCAGGGTTCGAGACCCAGTACTTC. The entire variable domain, with the rest obtained from reference TRBV5-6 and TRBJ2-5, is as follows: DAGVTQSPTHLIKTRGQQVTLRCSPKSGHDTVSWYQQALGQGPQFIFQYYEEEERQRGNFPDRFSGHQFPNYSSELNVNALLLGDSALYLCASSLASGFETQYFGPGTRLLVL.

This clone showed up just once. This sequence joins TRBV7-6 and TRBJ2-7; 8 nucleotides align to TRBD1. Germline CDR1 reads SGHVS; CDR2 reads FNYEAQ. V dropped 3 bases and J dropped 2; count of bases not matched to a gene: 0. The CDR3 has 13 amino acids. The CDR3 region is CASSLDRAYEQYF. The CDR3 coding sequence is TGTGCCAGCAGCTTGGACAGGGCCTACGAGCAGTACTTC.

J is TRBJ2-2 and V is TRBV7-6; weak D call: TRBD2 (7 bases). The length of the CDR3 is 16 residues. The germline CDR1 and CDR2 sequences are SGHVS and FNYEAQ. The V gene lost 2 bases and the J gene lost 4 bases, with 14 bases spanning the gap. The CDR3 is CASSLLGGGITGELFF. CDR3 DNA: TGTGCCAGCAGCTTATTAGGGGGGGGTATCACCGGGGAGCTGTTTTTT.

The genes are TRBV5-1 and TRBJ2-1; a weak D match, TRBD2 (7 bases). CDR1 is SGHRS, CDR2 YFSETQ, per germline. The CDR3 is 14 residues long. Trimming took off 5 bases at V and 7 bases at J, with 16 bases between the two ends. CDR3 region: CASRGGVTENEQFF. CDR3 DNA: TGCGCCAGCAGAGGGGGGGTTACGGAGAATGAGCAGTTCTTC.